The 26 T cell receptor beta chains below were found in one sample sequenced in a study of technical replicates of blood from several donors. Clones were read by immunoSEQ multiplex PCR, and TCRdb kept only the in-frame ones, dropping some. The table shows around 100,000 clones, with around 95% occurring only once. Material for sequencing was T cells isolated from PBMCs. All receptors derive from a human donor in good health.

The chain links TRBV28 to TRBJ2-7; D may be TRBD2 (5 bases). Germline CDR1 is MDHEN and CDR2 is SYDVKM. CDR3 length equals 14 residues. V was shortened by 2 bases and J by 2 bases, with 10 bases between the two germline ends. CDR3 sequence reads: CASSLRGNAYEQYF. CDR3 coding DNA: TGTGCCAGCAGTTTACGGGGAAACGCCTACGAGCAGTACTTC.

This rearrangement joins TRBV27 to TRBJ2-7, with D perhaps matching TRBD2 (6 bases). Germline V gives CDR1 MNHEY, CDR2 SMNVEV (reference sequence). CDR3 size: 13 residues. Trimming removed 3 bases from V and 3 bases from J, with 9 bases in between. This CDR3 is CASSLSGSYEQYF. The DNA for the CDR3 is TGTGCCAGCAGTTTGTCCGGGAGCTACGAGCAGTACTTC.

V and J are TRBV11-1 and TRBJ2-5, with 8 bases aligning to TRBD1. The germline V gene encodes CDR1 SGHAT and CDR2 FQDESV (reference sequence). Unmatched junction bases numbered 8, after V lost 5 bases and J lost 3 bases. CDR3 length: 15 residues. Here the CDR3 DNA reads TGTGCCAGCAGCCCCAGGGGGCGGGAAAAAGAGACCCAGTACTTC. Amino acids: CASSPRGREKETQYF.

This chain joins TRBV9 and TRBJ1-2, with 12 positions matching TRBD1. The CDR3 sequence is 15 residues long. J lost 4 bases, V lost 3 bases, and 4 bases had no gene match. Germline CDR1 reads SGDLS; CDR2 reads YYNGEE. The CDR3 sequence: CASSAGTGGGYGYTF. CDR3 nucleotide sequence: TGTGCCAGCAGCGCGGGGACAGGGGGCGGCTATGGCTACACCTTC.

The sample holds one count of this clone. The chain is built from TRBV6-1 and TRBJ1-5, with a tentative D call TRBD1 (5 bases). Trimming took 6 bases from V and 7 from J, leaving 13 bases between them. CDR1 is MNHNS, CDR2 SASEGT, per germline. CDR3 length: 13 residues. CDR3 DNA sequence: TGTGCCAGCAGGTGGGGCCCCAACCAGCCCCAGCATTTT. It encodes CASRWGPNQPQHF.

In nucleotides, the CDR3 is TGTGCCAGCAGCGCGGGCGAGCAGTACTTC. It is translated as CASSAGEQYF. V gene TRBV2 combines with J gene TRBJ2-7, with D maybe TRBD2 (5 bases). Trimming pared 6 bases from V and 6 bases from J, leaving 6 bases between. Germline lookup yields CDR1 SNHLY and CDR2 FYNNEI. The CDR3 runs 10 residues.

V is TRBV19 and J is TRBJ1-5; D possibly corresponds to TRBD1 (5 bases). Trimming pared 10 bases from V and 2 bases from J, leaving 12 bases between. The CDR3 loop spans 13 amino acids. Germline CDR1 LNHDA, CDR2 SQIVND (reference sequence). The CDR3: CAIKGRGNQPQHF. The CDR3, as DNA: TGTGCCATCAAGGGGCGAGGCAATCAGCCCCAGCATTTT.

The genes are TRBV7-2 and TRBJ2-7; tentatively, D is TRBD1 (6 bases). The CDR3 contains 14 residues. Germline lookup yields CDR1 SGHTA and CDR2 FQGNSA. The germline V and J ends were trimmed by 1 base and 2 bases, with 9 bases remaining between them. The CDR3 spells CASSLERQAYEQYF. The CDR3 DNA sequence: TGTGCCAGCAGCTTAGAGAGACAGGCCTACGAGCAGTACTTC.

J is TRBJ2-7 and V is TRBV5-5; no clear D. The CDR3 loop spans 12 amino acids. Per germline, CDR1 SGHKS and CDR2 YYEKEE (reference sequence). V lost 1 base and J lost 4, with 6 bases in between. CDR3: CASSLPSYEQYF. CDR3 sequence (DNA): TGTGCCAGCAGCTTGCCCAGTTACGAGCAGTACTTC.

The CDR3 region has the DNA TGTGCCAGCAGCGTAGTGAGTAACTATGGCTACACCTTC. Its protein is CASSVVSNYGYTF. The chain combines TRBV9 with TRBJ1-2; D is unresolved. This CDR3 has 13 amino acids. V lost 0 bases to trimming and J lost 1 base, with 4 bases between them. Germline V lookup: CDR1 SGDLS, CDR2 YYNGEE.

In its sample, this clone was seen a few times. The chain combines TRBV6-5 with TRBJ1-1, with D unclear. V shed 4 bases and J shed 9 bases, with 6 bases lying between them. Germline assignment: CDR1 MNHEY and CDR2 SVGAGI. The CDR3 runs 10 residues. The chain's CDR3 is CASSSLQAFF. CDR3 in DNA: TGTGCCAGCAGTTCCCTCCAAGCTTTCTTT.

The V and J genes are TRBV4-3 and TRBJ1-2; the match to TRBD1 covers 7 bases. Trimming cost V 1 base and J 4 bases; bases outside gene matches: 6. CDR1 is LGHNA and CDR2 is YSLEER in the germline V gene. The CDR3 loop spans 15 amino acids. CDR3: CASSQVVGTAYGYTF. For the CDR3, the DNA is TGCGCCAGCAGCCAAGTAGTCGGGACAGCCTATGGCTACACCTTC.

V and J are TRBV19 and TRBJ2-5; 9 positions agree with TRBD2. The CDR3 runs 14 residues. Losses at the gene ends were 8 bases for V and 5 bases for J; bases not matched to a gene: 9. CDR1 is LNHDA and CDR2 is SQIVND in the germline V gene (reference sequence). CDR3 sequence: CASYSGSPGETQYF. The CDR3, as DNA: TGTGCCAGTTATAGCGGGAGTCCCGGGGAGACCCAGTACTTC.

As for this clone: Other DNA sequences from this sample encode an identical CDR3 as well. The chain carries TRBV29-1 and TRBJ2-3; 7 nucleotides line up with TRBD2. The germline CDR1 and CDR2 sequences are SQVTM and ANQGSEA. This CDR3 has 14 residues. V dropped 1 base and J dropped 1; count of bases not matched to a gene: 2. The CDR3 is CSVEGLAGTDTQYF. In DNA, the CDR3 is TGCAGCGTTGAAGGACTAGCAGGCACAGATACGCAGTATTTT.

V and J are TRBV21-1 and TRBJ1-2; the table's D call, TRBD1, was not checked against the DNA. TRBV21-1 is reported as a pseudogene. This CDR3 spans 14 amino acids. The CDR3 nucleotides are TGTGCCAGCAGCAAAGACAGGGGTGCCTATGGCTACACCTTC. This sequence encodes CASSKDRGAYGYTF.

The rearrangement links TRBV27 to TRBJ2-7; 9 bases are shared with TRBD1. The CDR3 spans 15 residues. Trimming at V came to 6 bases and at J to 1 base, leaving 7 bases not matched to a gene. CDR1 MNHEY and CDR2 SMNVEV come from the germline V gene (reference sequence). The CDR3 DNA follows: TGTGCCAGCAGGCGACAGGGGGAGAGATCCTACGAGCAGTACTTC. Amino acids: CASRRQGERSYEQYF.

Here the CDR3 reads CAGRQGTYEQYF. The CDR3 bases are TGTGCCGGGCGACAGGGGACCTACGAGCAGTACTTC. The J gene is TRBJ2-7, the V gene TRBV2, with TRBD1 identical over 8 bases. The ends lost 11 bases at V and 2 bases at J; junction bases unmatched: 5. Germline lookup yields CDR1 SNHLY and CDR2 FYNNEI. This CDR3 region has 12 residues.

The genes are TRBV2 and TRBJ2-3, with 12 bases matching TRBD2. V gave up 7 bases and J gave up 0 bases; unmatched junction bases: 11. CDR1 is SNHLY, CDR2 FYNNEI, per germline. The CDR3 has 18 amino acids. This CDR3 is CASKRLAGAPASTDTQYF. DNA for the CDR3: TGTGCCAGCAAAAGACTAGCGGGAGCTCCCGCTAGCACAGATACGCAGTATTTT.

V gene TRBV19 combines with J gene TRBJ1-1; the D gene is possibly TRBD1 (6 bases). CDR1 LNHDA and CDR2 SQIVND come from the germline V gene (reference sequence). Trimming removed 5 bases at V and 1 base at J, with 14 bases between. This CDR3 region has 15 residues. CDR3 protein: CASSPGGGGNTEAFF. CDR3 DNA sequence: TGTGCCAGTAGTCCCGGGGGGGGCGGGAACACTGAAGCTTTCTTT. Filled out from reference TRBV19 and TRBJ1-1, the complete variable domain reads DGGITQSPKYLFRKEGQNVTLSCEQNLNHDAMYWYRQDPGQGLRLIYYSQIVNDFQKGDIAEGYSVSREKKESFPLTVTSAQKNPTAFYLCASSPGGGGNTEAFFGQGTRLTVV.

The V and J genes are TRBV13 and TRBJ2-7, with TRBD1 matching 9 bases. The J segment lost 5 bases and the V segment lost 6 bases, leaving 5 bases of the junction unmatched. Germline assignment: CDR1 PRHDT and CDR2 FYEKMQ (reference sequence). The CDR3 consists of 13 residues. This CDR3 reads CASSYRDRDEQYF. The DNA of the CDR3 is TGTGCCAGCAGTTACCGGGACAGGGACGAGCAGTACTTC.

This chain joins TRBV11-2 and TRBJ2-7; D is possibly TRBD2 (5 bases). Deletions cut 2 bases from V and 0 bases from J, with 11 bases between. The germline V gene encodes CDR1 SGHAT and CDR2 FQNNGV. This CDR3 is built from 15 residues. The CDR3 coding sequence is TGTGCCAGCAGCTTAAGGACTCATGGCTCCTACGAGCAGTACTTC. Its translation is CASSLRTHGSYEQYF.

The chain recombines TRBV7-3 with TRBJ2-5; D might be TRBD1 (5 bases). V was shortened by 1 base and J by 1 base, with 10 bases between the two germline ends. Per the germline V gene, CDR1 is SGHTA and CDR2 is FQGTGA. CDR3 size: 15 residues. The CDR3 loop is CASSLNGRAQETQYF. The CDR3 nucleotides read TGTGCCAGCAGCTTAAATGGCAGGGCCCAAGAGACCCAGTACTTC.

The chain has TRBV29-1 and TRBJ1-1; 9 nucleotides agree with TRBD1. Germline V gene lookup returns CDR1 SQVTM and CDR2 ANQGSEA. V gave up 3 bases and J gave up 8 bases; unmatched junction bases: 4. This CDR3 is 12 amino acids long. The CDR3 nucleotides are TGCAGCGTTGAGGAGACAGGGGGAGAAGCTTTCTTT. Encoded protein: CSVEETGGEAFF.

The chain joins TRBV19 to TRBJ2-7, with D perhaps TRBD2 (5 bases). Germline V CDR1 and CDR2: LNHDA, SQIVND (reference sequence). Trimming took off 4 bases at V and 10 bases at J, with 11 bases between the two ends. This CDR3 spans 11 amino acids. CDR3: CASSNAGHQYF. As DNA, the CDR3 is TGTGCCAGTAGTAATGCGGGCCATCAGTACTTC.

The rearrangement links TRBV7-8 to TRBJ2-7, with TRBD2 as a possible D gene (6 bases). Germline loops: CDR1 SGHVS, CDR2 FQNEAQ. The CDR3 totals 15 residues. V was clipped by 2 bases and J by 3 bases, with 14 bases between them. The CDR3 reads CASSLIRERNYEQYF. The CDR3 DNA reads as TGTGCCAGCAGCTTAATCCGGGAGAGGAACTACGAGCAGTACTTC.

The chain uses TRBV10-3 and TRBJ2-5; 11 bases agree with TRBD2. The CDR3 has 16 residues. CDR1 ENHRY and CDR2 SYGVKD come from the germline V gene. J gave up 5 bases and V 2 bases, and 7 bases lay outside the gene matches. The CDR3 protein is CAISEETSGRLETQYF. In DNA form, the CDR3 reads TGTGCCATCAGTGAGGAAACTAGCGGGAGATTGGAGACCCAGTACTTC.